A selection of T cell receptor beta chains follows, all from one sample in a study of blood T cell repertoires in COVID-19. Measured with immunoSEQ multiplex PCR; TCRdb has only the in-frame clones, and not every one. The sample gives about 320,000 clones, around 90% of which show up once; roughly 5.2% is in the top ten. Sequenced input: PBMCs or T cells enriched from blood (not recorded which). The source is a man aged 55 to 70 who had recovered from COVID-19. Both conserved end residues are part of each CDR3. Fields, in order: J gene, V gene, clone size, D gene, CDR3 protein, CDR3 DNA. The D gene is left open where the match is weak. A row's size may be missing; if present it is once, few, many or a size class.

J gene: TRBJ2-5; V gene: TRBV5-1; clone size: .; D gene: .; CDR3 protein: CASSLARQRRQQETQYF; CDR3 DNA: TGCGCCAGCAGCTTGGCCCGACAGCGAAGACAGCAAGAGACCCAGTACTTC
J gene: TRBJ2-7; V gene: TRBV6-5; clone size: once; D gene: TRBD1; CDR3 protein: CASSRTGDSYEQYF; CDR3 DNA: TGTGCCAGCAGTAGGACAGGGGACTCCTACGAGCAGTACTTC
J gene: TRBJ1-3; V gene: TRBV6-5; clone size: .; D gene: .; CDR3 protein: CASSYTGGSGNTIYF; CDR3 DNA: TGTGCCAGCAGTTACACGGGAGGCTCTGGAAACACCATATATTTT
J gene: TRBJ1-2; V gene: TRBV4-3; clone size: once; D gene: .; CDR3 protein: CASSQDQVGYGYTF; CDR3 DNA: TGCGCCAGCAGCCAAGATCAGGTCGGCTATGGCTACACCTTC
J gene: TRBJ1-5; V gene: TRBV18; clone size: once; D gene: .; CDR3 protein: CASSPLPPGGNQPQHF; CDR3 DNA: TGTGCCAGCTCACCACTACCCCCCGGGGGGAATCAGCCCCAGCATTTT
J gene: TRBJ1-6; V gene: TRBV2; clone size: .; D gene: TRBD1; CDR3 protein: CASRGQGLKNSPLHF; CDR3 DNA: TGTGCCAGCAGAGGACAGGGCCTCAAAAATTCACCCCTCCACTTT
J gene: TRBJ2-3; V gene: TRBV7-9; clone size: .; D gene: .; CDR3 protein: CASSSWTATRQTDTQYF; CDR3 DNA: TGTGCCAGCAGCTCATGGACAGCCACCCGGCAGACAGATACGCAGTATTTT
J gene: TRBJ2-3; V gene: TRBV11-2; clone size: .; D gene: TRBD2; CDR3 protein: CASSFIAGPGPDTQYF; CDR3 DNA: TGTGCCAGCAGCTTTATAGCGGGGCCGGGACCAGATACGCAGTATTTT
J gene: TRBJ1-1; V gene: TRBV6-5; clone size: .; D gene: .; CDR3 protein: CASRHEGGTEAFF; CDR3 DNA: TGTGCCAGCAGGCACGAGGGAGGGACTGAAGCTTTCTTT
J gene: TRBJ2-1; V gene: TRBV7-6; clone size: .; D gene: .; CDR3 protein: CASSLIREVGNEQFF; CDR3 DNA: TGTGCCAGCAGCTTAATACGGGAAGTTGGCAATGAGCAGTTCTTC
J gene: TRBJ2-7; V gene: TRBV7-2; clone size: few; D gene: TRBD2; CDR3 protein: CASSLQNAGGTEQYF; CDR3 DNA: TGTGCCAGCAGCTTACAGAACGCGGGAGGAACCGAGCAGTACTTC
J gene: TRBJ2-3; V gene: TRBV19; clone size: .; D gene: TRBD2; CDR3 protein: CASGGGTSGTDTQYF; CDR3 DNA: TGTGCCAGTGGAGGGGGGACTAGCGGCACAGATACGCAGTATTTT
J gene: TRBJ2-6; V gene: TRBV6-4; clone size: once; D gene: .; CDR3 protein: CASSDSALGGPSGANVLTF; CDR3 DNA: TGTGCCAGCAGTGACTCGGCATTGGGGGGTCCGTCTGGGGCCAACGTCCTGACTTTC
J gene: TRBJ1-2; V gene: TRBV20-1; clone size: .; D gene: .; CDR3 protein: CSASPGGQGYTF; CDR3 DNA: TGCAGTGCTAGTCCTGGGGGCCAAGGCTACACCTTC
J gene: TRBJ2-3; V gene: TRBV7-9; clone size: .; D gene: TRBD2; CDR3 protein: CASSLSRAGLGVDTQYF; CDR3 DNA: TGTGCCAGCAGCTTATCCCGAGCCGGACTAGGGGTGGATACGCAGTATTTT
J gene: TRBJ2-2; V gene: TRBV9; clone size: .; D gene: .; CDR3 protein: CASSPSLGNTGELFF; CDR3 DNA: TGTGCCAGCAGCCCTAGCCTCGGAAACACCGGGGAGCTGTTTTTT
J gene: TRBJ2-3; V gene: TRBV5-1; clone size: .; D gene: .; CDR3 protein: CASSLVDSTDTQYF; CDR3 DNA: TGCGCCAGCAGCTTGGTAGATTCCACAGATACGCAGTATTTT
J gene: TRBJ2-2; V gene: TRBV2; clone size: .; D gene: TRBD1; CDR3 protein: CATQWDSRTGELFF; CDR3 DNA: TGTGCCACCCAGTGGGACAGCCGGACCGGGGAGCTGTTTTTT
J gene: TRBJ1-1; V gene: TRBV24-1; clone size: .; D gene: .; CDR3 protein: CATSESSGDATEAFF; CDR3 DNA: TGTGCCACCAGTGAGTCCTCAGGGGACGCCACTGAAGCTTTCTTT
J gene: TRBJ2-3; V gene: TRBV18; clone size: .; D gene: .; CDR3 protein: CASSPQRAGTDTQYF; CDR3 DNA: TGTGCCAGCTCACCACAAAGGGCAGGGACAGATACGCAGTATTTT
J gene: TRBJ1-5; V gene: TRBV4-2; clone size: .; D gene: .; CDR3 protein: CASSQEPPGSQPQHF; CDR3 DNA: TGTGCCAGCAGCCAAGAACCCCCGGGGTCCCAGCCCCAGCATTTT
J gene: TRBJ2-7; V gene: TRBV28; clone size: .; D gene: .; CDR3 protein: CASSRQPHSYEQYF; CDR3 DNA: TGTGCCAGCAGCCGACAGCCCCACTCCTACGAGCAGTACTTC
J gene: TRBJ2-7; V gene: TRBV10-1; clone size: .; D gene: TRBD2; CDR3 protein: CASTSGLAGGPGTEQYF; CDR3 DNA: TGCGCCAGCACATCGGGACTAGCGGGAGGCCCAGGGACAGAGCAGTACTTC
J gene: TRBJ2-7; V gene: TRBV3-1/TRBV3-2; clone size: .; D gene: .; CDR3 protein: CASSRSLGPGQYF; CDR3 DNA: TGTGCCAGCAGCCGGAGTTTGGGGCCAGGGCAGTACTTC
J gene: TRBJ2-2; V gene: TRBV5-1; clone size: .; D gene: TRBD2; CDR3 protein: CASSLWTSGRGNTGELFF; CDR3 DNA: TGCGCCAGCAGCCTTTGGACTAGCGGGAGGGGGAACACCGGGGAGCTGTTTTTT
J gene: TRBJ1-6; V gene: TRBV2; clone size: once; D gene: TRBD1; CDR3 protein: CASGGQGFSLLHF; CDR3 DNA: TGTGCCAGCGGGGGACAGGGTTTTTCCCTACTCCACTTT
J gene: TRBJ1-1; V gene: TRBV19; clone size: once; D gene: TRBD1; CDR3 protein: CASSTTTGVDTEAFF; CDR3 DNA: TGTGCCAGTAGTACCACGACAGGGGTTGACACTGAAGCTTTCTTT
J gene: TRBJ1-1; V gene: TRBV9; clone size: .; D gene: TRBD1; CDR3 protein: CASSVSRTGDTEAFF; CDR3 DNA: TGTGCCAGCAGCGTATCTCGGACAGGGGACACTGAAGCTTTCTTT
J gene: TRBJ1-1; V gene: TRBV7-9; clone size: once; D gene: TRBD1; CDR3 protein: CASSTWGQGAAFF; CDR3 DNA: TGTGCCAGCAGCACCTGGGGCCAGGGGGCAGCTTTCTTT